One and the same sample provided the 4 T cell receptor beta chains below, sequenced in a study of T-cell memory formation after mild COVID-19. TCRdb independently ran MiXCR on the 5' RACE reads; one entry per CDR3 protein. The data hold hundreds of thousands of distinct CDR3 sequences, with over 15% observed a single time. Sequencing was carried out using PBMCs or a T cell subset sorted from them (not recorded which). The receptors were sampled from an adult woman who had mild COVID-19 (a few samples of this study predate the infection). Cell type and time point are not known.

V usage is TRBV7-8 and J usage is TRBJ2-5; TRBD1 aligns across 10 bases. The CDR3 loop spans 15 amino acids. Germline V gene lookup returns CDR1 SGHVS and CDR2 FQNEAQ. J gave up 1 base and V 5 bases, and 4 bases lay outside the gene matches. CDR3 loop: CASSRDRGFQETQYF. The CDR3 bases are TGTGCCAGCAGCCGGGACAGGGGCTTCCAAGAGACCCAGTACTTC. Together with reference TRBV7-8 and TRBJ2-5, the CDR3 gives the full variable domain: GAGVSQSPRYKVAKRGQDVALRCDPISGHVSLFWYQQALGQGPEFLTYFQNEAQLDKSGLPSDRFFAERPEGSVSTLKIQRTQQEDSAVYLCASSRDRGFQETQYFGPGTRLLVL.

This clonotype appeared many times. J is TRBJ1-2 and V is TRBV6-5; 11 bases are shared with TRBD1. The junction had 5 bases not matched to a gene; V was cut back by 4 bases and J by 7 bases. CDR3 size: 14 residues. Germline values: CDR1 MNHEY, CDR2 SVGAGI. The CDR3 DNA follows: TGTGCCAGCAGTTCGACCGGACAGGGGGCTGGCTACACCTTC. Protein product: CASSSTGQGAGYTF.

This clonotype has a count of ten or more. This chain's CDR3 is CASSLTSDTQYF. The CDR3 bases are TGCGCCAGCAGCTTGACTTCGGATACGCAGTATTTT. The V and J genes are TRBV5-1 and TRBJ2-3; D remains unclear. V was trimmed by 1 base and J by 6 bases, leaving 6 bases between them. The CDR3 covers 12 residues. Germline loops: CDR1 SGHRS, CDR2 YFSETQ.

This clonotype showed up just a few times. The chain links TRBV6-5 to TRBJ2-3; a weak D match, TRBD2 (5 bases). Germline lookup yields CDR1 MNHEY and CDR2 SVGAGI. The CDR3 is 15 amino acids. Between the trimmed V and J ends, which lost 6 bases and 4 bases, there was a span of 17 bases. CDR3: CASSKDSILADTQYF. CDR3 DNA sequence: TGTGCCAGCAGCAAGGACTCCATCCTCGCAGATACGCAGTATTTT.